These T cell receptor beta chains were read from a single sample in a study of T cell responses to AZD1222 COVID-19 vaccine. Sequenced by immunoSEQ multiplex PCR; TCRdb stores in-frame clones only, minus some. Of about 160,000 clones in the sample, 91% were seen once. The material was peripheral blood, obtained 28 days after the second AZD1222 dose. Receptor source: an adult who received the AZD1222 COVID-19 vaccine. The conserved cysteine and the conserved F or W are not part of the CDR3 here. The order of the fields is V gene, J gene, clone size, CDR3 length, CDR3 protein. Where a row states a size, it is once, few, many or the class of an expanded clone; other rows omit it.

V gene: TRBV28
J gene: TRBJ1-2
clone size: -
CDR3 length: 13
CDR3 protein: ASSLLWVGNYGYT

V gene: TRBV12-5
J gene: TRBJ2-3
clone size: -
CDR3 length: 13
CDR3 protein: ASGVGQGKADTQY

V gene: TRBV6-1
J gene: TRBJ2-7
clone size: -
CDR3 length: 13
CDR3 protein: ASSESVRSSYEQY

V gene: TRBV7-2
J gene: TRBJ2-1
clone size: -
CDR3 length: 12
CDR3 protein: ASSLEGTGMDKF

V gene: TRBV19
J gene: TRBJ2-1
clone size: once
CDR3 length: 13
CDR3 protein: ASSRGSGQYNEQF

V gene: TRBV7-8
J gene: TRBJ1-2
clone size: -
CDR3 length: 16
CDR3 protein: ASSLGDRGASWNYGYT

V gene: TRBV12-3/TRBV12-4
J gene: TRBJ1-1
clone size: -
CDR3 length: 11
CDR3 protein: ASSPSWGTEAF

V gene: TRBV3-1/TRBV3-2
J gene: TRBJ1-5
clone size: -
CDR3 length: 14
CDR3 protein: ASSQGGRGMYQPQH

V gene: TRBV9
J gene: TRBJ1-3
clone size: -
CDR3 length: 11
CDR3 protein: ASSVAGGNTIY

V gene: TRBV5-1
J gene: TRBJ2-7
clone size: -
CDR3 length: 16
CDR3 protein: ASSLGRHGTSGRYEQY

V gene: TRBV3-1/TRBV3-2
J gene: TRBJ2-7
clone size: once
CDR3 length: 14
CDR3 protein: ASSQGGGAGTYEQY

V gene: TRBV3-1/TRBV3-2
J gene: TRBJ1-5
clone size: -
CDR3 length: 17
CDR3 protein: ASSQGGKGYRDSNQPQH

V gene: TRBV7-8
J gene: TRBJ1-1
clone size: -
CDR3 length: 12
CDR3 protein: ASSLATMNTEAF

V gene: TRBV6-6
J gene: TRBJ1-6
clone size: -
CDR3 length: 12
CDR3 protein: ASSYGTGSSPLH

V gene: TRBV6-5
J gene: TRBJ1-2
clone size: -
CDR3 length: 11
CDR3 protein: ASWMRGPYGYT

V gene: TRBV7-8
J gene: TRBJ2-7
clone size: -
CDR3 length: 9
CDR3 protein: ASSQDSGWY

V gene: TRBV3-1/TRBV3-2
J gene: TRBJ2-5
clone size: -
CDR3 length: 14
CDR3 protein: ASSQDVWGAQETQY

V gene: TRBV6-6
J gene: TRBJ2-7
clone size: -
CDR3 length: 15
CDR3 protein: ASSGSSGRTFSYEQY

V gene: TRBV11-3
J gene: TRBJ2-7
clone size: few
CDR3 length: 15
CDR3 protein: ASSLGSRTGGTREQY

V gene: TRBV18
J gene: TRBJ1-2
clone size: -
CDR3 length: 13
CDR3 protein: ASSPTGGHTRGYT

V gene: TRBV5-5
J gene: TRBJ1-6
clone size: -
CDR3 length: 12
CDR3 protein: ASSGGTVNSPLH

V gene: TRBV7-9
J gene: TRBJ1-2
clone size: -
CDR3 length: 10
CDR3 protein: ASSIDRYGYT

V gene: TRBV5-4
J gene: TRBJ1-1
clone size: -
CDR3 length: 12
CDR3 protein: ASSLPGRATEAF

V gene: TRBV30
J gene: TRBJ1-6
clone size: once
CDR3 length: 10
CDR3 protein: ASTGGNSPLH